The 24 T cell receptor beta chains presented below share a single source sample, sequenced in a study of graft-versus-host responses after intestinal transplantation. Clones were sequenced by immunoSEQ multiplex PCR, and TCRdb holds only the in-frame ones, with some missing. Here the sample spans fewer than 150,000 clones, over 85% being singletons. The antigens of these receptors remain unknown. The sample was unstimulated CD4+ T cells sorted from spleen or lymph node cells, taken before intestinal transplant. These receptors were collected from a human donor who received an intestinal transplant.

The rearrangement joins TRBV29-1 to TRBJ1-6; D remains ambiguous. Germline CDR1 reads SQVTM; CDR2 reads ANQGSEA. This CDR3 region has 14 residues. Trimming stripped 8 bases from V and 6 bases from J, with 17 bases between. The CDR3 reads CSPFPSASNSPLHF. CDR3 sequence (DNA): TGCAGCCCGTTCCCGTCAGCCTCTAATTCACCCCTCCACTTT.

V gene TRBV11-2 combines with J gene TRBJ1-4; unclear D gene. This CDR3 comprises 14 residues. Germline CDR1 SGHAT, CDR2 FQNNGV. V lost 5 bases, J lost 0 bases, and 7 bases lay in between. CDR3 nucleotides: TGTGCCAGCAGCCTTGACACAACTAATGAAAAACTGTTTTTT. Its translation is CASSLDTTNEKLFF.

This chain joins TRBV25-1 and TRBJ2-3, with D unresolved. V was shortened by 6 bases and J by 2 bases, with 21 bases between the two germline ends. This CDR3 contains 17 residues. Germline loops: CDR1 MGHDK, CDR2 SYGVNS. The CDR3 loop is CASSSAPVGYSTDTQYF. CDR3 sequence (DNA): TGTGCCAGCAGCTCCGCCCCGGTAGGTTACTCCACAGATACGCAGTATTTT.

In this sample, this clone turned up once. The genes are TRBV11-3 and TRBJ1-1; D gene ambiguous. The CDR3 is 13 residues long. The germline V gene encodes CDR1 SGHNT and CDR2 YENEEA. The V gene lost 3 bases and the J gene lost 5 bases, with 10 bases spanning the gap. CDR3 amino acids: CASSLDGWTEAFF. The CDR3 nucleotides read TGTGCCAGCAGCTTGGATGGCTGGACTGAAGCTTTCTTT.

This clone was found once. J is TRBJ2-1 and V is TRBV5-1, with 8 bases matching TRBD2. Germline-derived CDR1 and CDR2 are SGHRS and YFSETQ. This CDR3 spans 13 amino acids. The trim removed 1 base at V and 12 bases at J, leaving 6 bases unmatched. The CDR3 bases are TGCGCCAGCAGCTTGACTAGCGGCCATGGGCAGTTCTTC. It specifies CASSLTSGHGQFF.

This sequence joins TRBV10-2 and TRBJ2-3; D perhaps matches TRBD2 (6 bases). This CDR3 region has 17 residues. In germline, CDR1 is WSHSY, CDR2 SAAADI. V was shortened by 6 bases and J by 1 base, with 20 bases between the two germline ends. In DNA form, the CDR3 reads TGCGCCAGCAGAGCCCCCCGGAGTAGCGGACGCACAGATACGCAGTATTTT. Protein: CASRAPRSSGRTDTQYF.

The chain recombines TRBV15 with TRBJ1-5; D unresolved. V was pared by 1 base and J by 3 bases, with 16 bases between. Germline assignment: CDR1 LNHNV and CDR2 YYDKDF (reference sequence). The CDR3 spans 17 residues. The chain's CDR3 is CATSRGSGSGSNQPQHF. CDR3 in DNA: TGTGCCACCAGCAGAGGCTCCGGTAGCGGGTCCAATCAGCCCCAGCATTTT.

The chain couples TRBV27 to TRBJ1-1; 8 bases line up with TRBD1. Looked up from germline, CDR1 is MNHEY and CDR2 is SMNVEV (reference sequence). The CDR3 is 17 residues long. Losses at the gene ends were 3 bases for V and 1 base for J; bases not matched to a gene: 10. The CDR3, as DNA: TGTGCCAGCAGTTTGTACAGGGGGGAGGTAGGGAACACTGAAGCTTTCTTT. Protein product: CASSLYRGEVGNTEAFF.

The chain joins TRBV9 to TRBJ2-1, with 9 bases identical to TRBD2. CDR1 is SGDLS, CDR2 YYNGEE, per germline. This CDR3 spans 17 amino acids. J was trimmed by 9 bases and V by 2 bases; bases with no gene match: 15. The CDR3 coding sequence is TGTGCCAGCAGCGTTATGAGGGGGACTAGCCTGGGGGGTGAGCAGTTCTTC. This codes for CASSVMRGTSLGGEQFF. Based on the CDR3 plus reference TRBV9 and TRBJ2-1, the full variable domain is DSGVTQTPKHLITATGQRVTLRCSPRSGDLSVYWYQQSLDQGLQFLIQYYNGEERAKGNILERFSAQQFPDLHSELNLSSLELGDSALYFCASSVMRGTSLGGEQFFGPGTRLTVL.

The CDR3 DNA sequence: TGTGCCAGCAACACCCTGAACACCGGGGAGCTGTTTTTT. Protein product: CASNTLNTGELFF. This rearrangement joins TRBV2 to TRBJ2-2; unclear D gene. The CDR3 is 13 residues long. The V and J ends lost 7 bases and 1 base respectively, with 7 bases between them. CDR1 and CDR2 from the germline V gene are SNHLY and FYNNEI.

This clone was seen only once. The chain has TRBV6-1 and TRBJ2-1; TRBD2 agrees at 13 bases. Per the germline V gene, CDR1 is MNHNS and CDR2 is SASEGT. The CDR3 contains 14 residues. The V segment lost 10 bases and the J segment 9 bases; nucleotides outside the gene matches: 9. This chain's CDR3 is CATMSGLAGIEQFF. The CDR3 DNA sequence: TGTGCCACTATGTCGGGACTAGCGGGGATTGAGCAGTTCTTC.

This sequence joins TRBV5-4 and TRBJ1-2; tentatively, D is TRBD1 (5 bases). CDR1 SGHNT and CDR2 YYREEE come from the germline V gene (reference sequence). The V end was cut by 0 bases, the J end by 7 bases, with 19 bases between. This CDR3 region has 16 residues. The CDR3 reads CASSLGSAGDPRGYTF. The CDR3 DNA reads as TGTGCCAGCAGCTTGGGCAGCGCGGGGGATCCACGTGGCTACACCTTC.

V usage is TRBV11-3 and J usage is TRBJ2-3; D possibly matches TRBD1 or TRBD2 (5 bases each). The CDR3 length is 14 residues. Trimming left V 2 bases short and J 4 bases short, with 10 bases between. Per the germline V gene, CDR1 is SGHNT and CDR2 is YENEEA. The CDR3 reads CASSLKRGSDTQYF. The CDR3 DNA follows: TGTGCCAGCAGCTTAAAGAGGGGATCAGATACGCAGTATTTT.

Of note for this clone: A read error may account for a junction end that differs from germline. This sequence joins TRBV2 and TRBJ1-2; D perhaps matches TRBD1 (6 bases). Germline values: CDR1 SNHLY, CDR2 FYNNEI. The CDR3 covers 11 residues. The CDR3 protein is CASSEVGQRIF. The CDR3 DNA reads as TGTGCCAGCAGTGAAGTCGGACAGAGAATCTTC.

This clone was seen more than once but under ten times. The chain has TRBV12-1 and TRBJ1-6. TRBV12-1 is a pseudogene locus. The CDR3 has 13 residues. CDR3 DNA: TGTGCCAGCAATCCGGGGGGGCCATCACCCCTCCACTTT. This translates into CASNPGGPSPLHF.

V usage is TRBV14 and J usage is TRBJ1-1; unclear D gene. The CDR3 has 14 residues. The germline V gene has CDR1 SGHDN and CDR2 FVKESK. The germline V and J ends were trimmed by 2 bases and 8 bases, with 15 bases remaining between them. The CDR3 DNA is TGTGCCAGCAGCCAACACAACCCGCGTTCGGAAGCTTTCTTT. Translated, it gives CASSQHNPRSEAFF. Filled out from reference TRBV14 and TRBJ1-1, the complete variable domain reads EAGVTQFPSHSVIEKGQTVTLRCDPISGHDNLYWYRRVMGKEIKFLLHFVKESKQDESGMPNNRFLAERTGGTYSTLKVQPAELEDSGVYFCASSQHNPRSEAFFGQGTRLTVV.

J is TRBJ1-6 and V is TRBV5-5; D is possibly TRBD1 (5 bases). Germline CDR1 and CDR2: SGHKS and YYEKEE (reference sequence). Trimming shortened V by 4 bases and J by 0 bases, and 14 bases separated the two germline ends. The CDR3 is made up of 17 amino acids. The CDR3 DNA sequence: TGTGCCAGCAGCCTGGGGCTGGGGAGCTCCTATAATTCACCCCTCCACTTT. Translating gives CASSLGLGSSYNSPLHF.

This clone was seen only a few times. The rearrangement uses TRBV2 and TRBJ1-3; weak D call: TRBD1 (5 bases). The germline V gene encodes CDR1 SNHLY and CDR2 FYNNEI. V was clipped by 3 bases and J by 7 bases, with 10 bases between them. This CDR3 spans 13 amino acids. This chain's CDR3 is CASSEERGNTIYF. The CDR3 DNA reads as TGTGCCAGCAGTGAGGAGAGGGGCAACACCATATATTTT.

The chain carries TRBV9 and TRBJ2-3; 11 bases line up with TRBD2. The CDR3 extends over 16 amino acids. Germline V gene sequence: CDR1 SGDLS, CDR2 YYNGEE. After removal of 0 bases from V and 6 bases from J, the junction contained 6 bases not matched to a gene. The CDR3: CASSVGASGGLDTQYF. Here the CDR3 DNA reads TGTGCCAGCAGCGTAGGGGCTAGCGGGGGGTTGGATACGCAGTATTTT.

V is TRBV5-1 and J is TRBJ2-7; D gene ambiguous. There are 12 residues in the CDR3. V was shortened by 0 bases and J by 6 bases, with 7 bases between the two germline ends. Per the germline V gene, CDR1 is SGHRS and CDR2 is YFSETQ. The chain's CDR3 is CASSLERSEQYF. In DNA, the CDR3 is TGCGCCAGCAGCTTGGAAAGAAGCGAGCAGTACTTC.

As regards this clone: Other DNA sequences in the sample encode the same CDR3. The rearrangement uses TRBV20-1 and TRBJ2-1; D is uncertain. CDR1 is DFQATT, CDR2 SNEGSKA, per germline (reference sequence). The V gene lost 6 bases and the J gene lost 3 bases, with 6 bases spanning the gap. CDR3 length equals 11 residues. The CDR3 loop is CSAPDYNEQFF. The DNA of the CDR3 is TGCAGTGCACCGGACTACAATGAGCAGTTCTTC.

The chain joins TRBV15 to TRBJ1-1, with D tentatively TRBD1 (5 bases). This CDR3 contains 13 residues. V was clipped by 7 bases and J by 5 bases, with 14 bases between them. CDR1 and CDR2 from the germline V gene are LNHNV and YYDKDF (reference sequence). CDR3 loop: CATNPGSRTEAFF. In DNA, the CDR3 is TGTGCCACCAACCCAGGGTCCCGAACTGAAGCTTTCTTT.

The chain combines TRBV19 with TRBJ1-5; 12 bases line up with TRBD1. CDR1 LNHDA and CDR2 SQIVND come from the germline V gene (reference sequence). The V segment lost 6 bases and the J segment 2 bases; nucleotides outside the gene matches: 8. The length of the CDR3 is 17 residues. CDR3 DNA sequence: TGTGCCAGTAGGAAAGGGACAGGGGGCGCAGGCAATCAGCCCCAGCATTTT. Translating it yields CASRKGTGGAGNQPQHF.

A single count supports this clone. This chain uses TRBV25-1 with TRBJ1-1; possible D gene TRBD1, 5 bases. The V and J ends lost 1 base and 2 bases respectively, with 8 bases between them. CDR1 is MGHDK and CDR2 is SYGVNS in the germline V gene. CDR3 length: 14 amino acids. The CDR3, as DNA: TGTGCCAGCAGTGAATGGGGCAGAAACACTGAAGCTTTCTTT. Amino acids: CASSEWGRNTEAFF.